This is a list of T cell receptor beta chains from one sample in a study of regulatory T cells in long-lasting Graves disease. Using its own MiXCR run on the multiplex PCR reads, TCRdb lists one record per CDR3 protein. The sample has a few hundred thousand distinct CDR3 sequences; around 22% are singletons. Here the sequenced sample was peripheral blood mononuclear cells (PBMCs), taken when the disease was refractory, from a patient treated with antithyroid drugs. All receptors derive from a female donor with Graves disease. Both conserved end residues are part of each CDR3. A D gene is named only where the DNA matches it firmly. Size is stated for part of the rows, as once, few or many counts, or as a class when the clone is expanded.

clone size	CDR3 length	J gene	V gene	D gene	CDR3 protein	CDR3 DNA
-	16	TRBJ1-1	TRBV4-1	TRBD1	CASSQETGQGRTEAFF	TGCGCCAGCAGCCAAGAAACGGGACAGGGGAGGACTGAAGCTTTCTTT
many	15	TRBJ2-7	TRBV20-1	TRBD2	CSAQRTSGSSYEQYF	TGCAGTGCACAGCGGACTAGCGGGAGCTCCTACGAGCAGTACTTC
-	13	TRBJ1-1	TRBV20-1	-	CSATRDENTEAFF	TGCAGTGCAACCAGGGACGAGAACACTGAAGCTTTCTTT
-	14	TRBJ2-2	TRBV6-1	-	CASSPDGTTRELFF	TGTGCCAGCAGTCCGGACGGAACCACCAGGGAGCTGTTTTTT
few	15	TRBJ2-5	TRBV6-2/TRBV6-3	-	CASSSPRRSPETQYF	TGTGCCAGCAGTTCCCCCCGACGATCACCGGAGACCCAGTACTTC
many	14	TRBJ2-7	TRBV12-3/TRBV12-4	TRBD2	CASSQAGGSYEQYF	TGTGCCAGCAGTCAAGCGGGAGGCAGCTACGAGCAGTACTTC
few	13	TRBJ2-7	TRBV27	-	CASRTTGLYEQYF	TGTGCCAGCAGGACCACGGGACTCTACGAGCAGTACTTC
-	14	TRBJ2-3	TRBV2	-	CASSNPLRTDTQYF	TGTGCCAGCAGTAATCCGCTACGTACAGATACGCAGTATTTT
few	15	TRBJ1-5	TRBV12-3/TRBV12-4	TRBD1	CASSSGTGAGQPQHF	TGTGCCAGCAGTTCTGGGACAGGGGCGGGTCAGCCCCAGCATTTT
-	14	TRBJ2-7	TRBV12-3/TRBV12-4	-	CTSSLEGDSYEQYF	TGTACCAGCAGTTTAGAGGGAGACTCCTACGAGCAGTACTTC
many	14	TRBJ1-5	TRBV28	-	CASINRVLDQPQHF	TGTGCCAGCATCAACAGGGTATTGGATCAGCCCCAGCATTTT
-	15	TRBJ2-5	TRBV7-6	TRBD1	CASSGTGAFSETQYF	TGTGCCAGCAGTGGGACAGGGGCGTTTTCAGAGACCCAGTACTTC
many	15	TRBJ2-7	TRBV7-2	TRBD2	CASSPGGAGSYEQYF	TGTGCCAGCAGCCCCGGTGGAGCGGGATCCTACGAGCAGTACTTC
few	12	TRBJ1-4	TRBV3-1	-	CASSQDAGKLFF	TGTGCCAGCAGCCAAGACGCGGGAAAACTGTTTTTT
many	14	TRBJ2-5	TRBV20-1	-	CSATYTGWAETQYF	TGCAGTGCTACCTATACAGGGTGGGCAGAGACCCAGTACTTC
-	16	TRBJ1-4	TRBV7-9	TRBD1	CASSLQQGKWGGKPFF	TGTGCCAGCAGCTTACAACAGGGGAAATGGGGTGGAAAACCGTTTTTT
-	15	TRBJ1-6	TRBV5-1	-	CASSLEEGTGGRALF	TGCGCCAGCAGCTTGGAGGAGGGGACGGGGGGGCGAGCTCTCTTT
many	16	TRBJ1-1	TRBV9	TRBD1	CASSVGQGAGNTEAFF	TGTGCCAGCAGCGTGGGACAGGGGGCTGGGAACACTGAAGCTTTCTTT
many	15	TRBJ1-4	TRBV2	-	CASRTDGTGTGELFF	TGTGCCAGCAGGACTGACGGAACAGGGACTGGGGAACTGTTTTTT
few	15	TRBJ2-7	TRBV2	-	CASSELWGIGYEQYF	TGTGCCAGCAGTGAATTATGGGGGATTGGCTACGAGCAGTACTTC
few	15	TRBJ2-7	TRBV5-1	TRBD2	CASSLAMGGSYEQYF	TGCGCCAGCAGCTTGGCCATGGGAGGGTCCTACGAGCAGTACTTC
many	13	TRBJ1-1	TRBV30	-	CAWSQSYGTEAFF	TGTGCCTGGAGCCAGTCCTATGGCACTGAAGCTTTCTTT
many	15	TRBJ2-5	TRBV28	TRBD2	CASSIPAGGQETQYF	TGTGCCAGCAGTATACCAGCGGGAGGCCAAGAGACCCAGTACTTC
-	16	TRBJ2-1	TRBV28	TRBD2	CASSLMVGGAYNEQFF	TGTGCCAGCAGTCTAATGGTGGGAGGGGCCTACAATGAGCAGTTCTTC
few	17	TRBJ1-2	TRBV7-2	-	CASSLQNGRGLFSGYTF	TGTGCCAGCAGCTTGCAAAACGGCCGAGGGCTGTTCTCTGGCTACACCTTC
many	11	TRBJ2-7	TRBV7-2	-	CASSLSYEQYF	TGTGCCAGCAGTTTGTCCTACGAGCAGTACTTC
-	16	TRBJ2-7	TRBV20-1	TRBD1	CSAKVAGTGVFHEQYF	TGCAGTGCCAAGGTGGCCGGGACAGGGGTGTTCCACGAGCAGTACTTC
-	12	TRBJ1-5	TRBV30	-	CAWSPPLQPQHF	TGTGCCTGGAGTCCCCCCCTGCAGCCCCAGCATTTT
-	14	TRBJ1-3	TRBV6-2/TRBV6-3	-	CASSYSGHGNTIYF	TGTGCCAGCAGTTACTCGGGTCATGGAAACACCATATATTTT
-	15	TRBJ2-5	TRBV7-7	-	CASSLAAASGETQYF	TGTGCTAGCAGCTTAGCAGCGGCCTCAGGAGAGACCCAGTACTTC
-	12	TRBJ1-1	TRBV29-1	TRBD1	CSVDRDREKAFF	TGCAGCGTTGATAGGGACAGGGAGAAAGCTTTCTTT
many	17	TRBJ1-4	TRBV11-2	TRBD1	CASSPSRDRGSLQKLFF	TGTGCCAGCAGCCCGTCCCGGGACAGGGGCTCGTTACAAAAACTGTTTTTT
-	14	TRBJ1-4	TRBV12-3/TRBV12-4	-	CASSEGILNEKLFF	TGTGCCAGCAGCGAAGGGATCCTCAATGAAAAACTGTTTTTT
many	16	TRBJ2-2	TRBV6-5	-	CASSYSLELNTGELFF	TGTGCCAGCAGTTACTCCTTAGAGCTGAACACCGGGGAGCTGTTTTTT
-	14	TRBJ2-5	TRBV29-1	-	CSVVSRDREETQYF	TGCAGCGTTGTGAGCCGCGACAGAGAAGAGACCCAGTACTTC
few	14	TRBJ2-7	TRBV6-1	-	CASSHSGGPYEQYF	TGTGCCAGCAGTCACTCGGGCGGACCCTACGAGCAGTACTTC
many	17	TRBJ2-7	TRBV28	TRBD2	CASSSPGSGRNWEEQYF	TGTGCCAGCAGTTCCCCAGGCAGCGGGAGAAATTGGGAGGAGCAGTACTTC
-	14	TRBJ2-2	TRBV27	TRBD2	CASSWRTRTGELFF	TGTGCCAGCAGTTGGAGGACTAGGACCGGGGAGCTGTTTTTT
many	15	TRBJ2-5	TRBV20-1	TRBD2	CSARTGGRVGETQYF	TGCAGTGCTAGAACTGGCGGGAGAGTCGGGGAGACCCAGTACTTC
many	14	TRBJ2-1	TRBV11-1	TRBD1	CASSFRDSYNEQFF	TGTGCCAGCAGCTTTCGGGACAGCTACAATGAGCAGTTCTTC
few	13	TRBJ1-2	TRBV5-5	-	CASSLTGPPGPTF	TGTGCCAGCAGCTTGACGGGACCCCCAGGCCCCACCTTC
-	16	TRBJ1-1	TRBV5-1	-	CASSLNPLWVNTEALF	TGCGCCAGCAGCTTAAATCCTCTCTGGGTGAACACTGAAGCTCTCTTT
-	14	TRBJ2-5	TRBV12-3/TRBV12-4	-	CASALPACQETQYF	TGTGCCAGCGCCCTGCCGGCATGCCAAGAGACCCAGTACTTC
-	15	TRBJ2-7	TRBV20-1	-	CSARQKGGFSYEQYF	TGCAGTGCTAGACAAAAGGGAGGATTCTCCTACGAGCAGTACTTC
-	15	TRBJ2-7	TRBV20-1	-	CSARDRAVSSYEQYF	TGCAGTGCTAGAGATAGGGCAGTTAGCTCCTACGAGCAGTACTTC
many	13	TRBJ1-3	TRBV28	-	CASTGISGNTIYF	TGTGCATCAACCGGGATCTCTGGAAACACCATATATTTT
many	16	TRBJ2-5	TRBV9	-	CASSVEATRGSETQYF	TGTGCCAGCAGCGTAGAAGCCACGAGGGGTTCGGAGACCCAGTACTTC
-	14	TRBJ1-2	TRBV12-3/TRBV12-4	TRBD1	CASKPGQGASGYTF	TGTGCCAGCAAGCCGGGACAGGGGGCTTCTGGCTACACCTTC
many	15	TRBJ1-6	TRBV2	-	CASSLDRNSISPLHF	TGTGCCAGCAGTCTTGACAGGAACTCCATTTCACCCCTCCACTTT
few	14	TRBJ1-1	TRBV11-2	TRBD1	CASSFSGGASEAFF	TGTGCCAGCAGCTTTTCAGGGGGCGCCTCTGAAGCTTTCTTT
-	18	TRBJ2-1	TRBV3-1	TRBD2	CASSQLGGSSGSPNEQFF	TGTGCCAGCAGCCAACTCGGGGGCAGTAGCGGGAGTCCCAATGAGCAGTTCTTC
-	16	TRBJ2-5	TRBV19	TRBD2	CASSLSGSPGGETQYF	TGTGCCAGTAGTCTCAGCGGGAGTCCTGGGGGTGAGACCCAGTACTTC
-	16	TRBJ2-3	TRBV5-8	TRBD1	CASSPGQGWGTDTQYF	TGTGCCAGCAGCCCAGGACAGGGATGGGGCACAGATACGCAGTATTTT
-	18	TRBJ1-4	TRBV6-1	-	CASSDINGGGATNEKLFF	TGTGCCAGCAGCGACATAAACGGGGGGGGCGCGACTAATGAAAAACTGTTTTTT
-	14	TRBJ1-1	TRBV20-1	TRBD1	CSARPGGAGTEAFF	TGCAGTGCTCGCCCAGGGGGCGCGGGCACTGAAGCTTTCTTT
-	14	TRBJ2-1	TRBV6-2/TRBV6-3	-	CASSYSTSSHEQFF	TGTGCCAGCAGTTACTCTACCAGCTCGCATGAGCAGTTCTTC
-	15	TRBJ2-2	TRBV5-4	TRBD2	CASSFRTRGTGELFF	TGTGCCAGCAGCTTCCGGACTAGGGGAACCGGGGAGCTGTTTTTT
-	13	TRBJ2-4	TRBV7-2	-	CASSALPSHIQYF	TGTGCCAGCAGCGCCCTCCCCAGCCACATTCAGTACTTC
-	16	TRBJ2-7	TRBV5-1	TRBD2	CASSPGLLAETYEQYF	TGCGCCAGCAGCCCCGGCCTCCTAGCGGAAACCTACGAGCAGTACTTC
few	17	TRBJ2-5	TRBV6-1	-	CASSGSRASAVFETQYF	TGTGCCAGCAGTGGATCGAGAGCTAGCGCCGTTTTTGAGACCCAGTACTTC